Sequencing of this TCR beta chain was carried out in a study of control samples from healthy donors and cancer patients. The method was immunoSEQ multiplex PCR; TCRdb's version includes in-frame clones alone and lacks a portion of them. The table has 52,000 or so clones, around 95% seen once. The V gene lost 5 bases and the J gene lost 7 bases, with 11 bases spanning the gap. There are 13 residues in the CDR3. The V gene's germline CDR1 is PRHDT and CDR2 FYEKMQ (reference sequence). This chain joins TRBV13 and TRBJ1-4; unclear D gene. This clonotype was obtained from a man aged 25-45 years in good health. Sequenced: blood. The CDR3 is CASSVNRVEKLFF. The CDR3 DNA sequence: TGTGCCAGCAGCGTAAATCGGGTTGAAAAACTGTTTTTT.